This entry features one T cell receptor (beta chain) sequence. CDR3 length equals 11 residues. V was trimmed by 7 bases and J by 8 bases, leaving 11 bases between them. Germline CDR1 and CDR2: SNHLY and FYNNEI. The sample belongs to a study of blood T cell repertoires in COVID-19. Overall study: Acute and convalescent COVID-19 samples came from the United States, Italy and Spain.

Recovered participants had two consecutive negative NP/OP PCR tests, healthcare professional clearance, or symptom resolution. The table came from immunoSEQ multiplex PCR; TCRdb's copy has only in-frame clones and leaves some out. The table shows about 300,000 clones, with under 90% occurring only once. The clonotype comes from a woman between 18 and 29 years old who had recovered from COVID-19. The specimen sequenced was PBMCs or T cells enriched from blood (not recorded which). J is TRBJ1-1 and V is TRBV2; D might be TRBD1 (6 bases). The CDR3 loop is CASKDRREAFF. CDR3 nucleotides: TGTGCCAGCAAGGACAGACGCGAAGCTTTCTTT.